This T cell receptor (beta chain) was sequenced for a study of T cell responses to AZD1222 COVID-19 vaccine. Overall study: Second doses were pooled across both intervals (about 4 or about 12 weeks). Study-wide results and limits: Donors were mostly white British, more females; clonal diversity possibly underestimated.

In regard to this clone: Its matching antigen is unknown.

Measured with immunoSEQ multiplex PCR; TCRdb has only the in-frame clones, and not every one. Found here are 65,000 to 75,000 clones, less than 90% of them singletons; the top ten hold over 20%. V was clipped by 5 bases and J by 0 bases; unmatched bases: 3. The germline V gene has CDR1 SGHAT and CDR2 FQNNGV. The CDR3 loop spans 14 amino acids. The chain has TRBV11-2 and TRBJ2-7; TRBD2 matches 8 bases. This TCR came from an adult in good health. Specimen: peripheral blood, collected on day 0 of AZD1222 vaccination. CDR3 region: CASSQTSVSYEQYF. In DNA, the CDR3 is TGTGCCAGCAGCCAGACTAGCGTCTCCTACGAGCAGTACTTC.